A selection of T cell receptor beta chains follows, all from one sample in a study of regulatory T cells in long-lasting Graves disease. TCRdb analysed the multiplex PCR reads with MiXCR anew, one entry per CDR3 protein. The sample consists of about 540,000 distinct CDR3 sequences, 13% of them appearing once. These records were also assigned to another study, of T cells in Graves' hyperthyroidism and ophthalmopathy.

Sequences were derived from peripheral blood mononuclear cells (PBMCs), sampled at new diagnosis, from a patient treated with antithyroid drugs. The receptors stem from a man aged 25-45 years with Graves disease. Both conserved end residues are part of each CDR3. Each record gives: V gene, D gene, clone size, J gene, CDR3 DNA, CDR3 protein. D genes are given only for firm matches. The listing skips clone size in some rows; elsewhere it reads once, few, many or a size class.

>TRBV7-9|-|-|TRBJ2-1
TGTGCCAGCAGCCAACCAAACACTAGGCGGGATGAGCAGTTCTTC
CASSQPNTRRDEQFF
>TRBV27|-|many|TRBJ1-4
TGTGCCAGCAGGGACAGTTCCATTACTGAAAAACTGTTTTTT
CASRDSSITEKLFF
>TRBV5-1|-|many|TRBJ1-2
TGCGCCAGCAGCTTGGTCGGGGGGGACCGATACTATGGCTACACCTTC
CASSLVGGDRYYGYTF
>TRBV10-3|TRBD1|many|TRBJ2-7
TGTGCCATCAGTGAGTCGGCACAGGGGGCGCGTGAGCAGTACTTC
CAISESAQGAREQYF
>TRBV7-2|TRBD1|many|TRBJ2-7
TGTGCCAGCAGCTTAGATAGGGGGCGTCTCGAGCAGTACTTC
CASSLDRGRLEQYF
>TRBV3-1|-|few|TRBJ2-4
TGTGCCAGCAGCCAAGAGGTAGTGGGAGTTGAAAACATTCAGTACTTC
CASSQEVVGVENIQYF
>TRBV28|-|many|TRBJ1-1
TGTGCCAGCAGTTTCCCGATGAGAGAAGCTTTCTTT
CASSFPMREAFF
>TRBV12-3/TRBV12-4|TRBD2|-|TRBJ2-1
TGTGCCAGCAGCTCCGGGACTAGCGGATATGGGCTTGTCTACAATGAGCAGTTCTTC
CASSSGTSGYGLVYNEQFF
>TRBV5-1|TRBD2|many|TRBJ2-2
TGCGCCAGCAGCTCAACGGGGACTAGCGGATACACCGGGGAGCTGTTTTTT
CASSSTGTSGYTGELFF
>TRBV7-9|-|many|TRBJ2-7
TGTGCCAGCAGCGAAAGGGGGAAATACGAGCAGTACTTC
CASSERGKYEQYF
>TRBV5-4|TRBD2|-|TRBJ2-2
TGTGCCAGCAGCTTGATAGCGGGGACAAACACCGGGGAGCTGTTTTTT
CASSLIAGTNTGELFF
>TRBV25-1|-|many|TRBJ2-7
TGTGCCAGCATGCAGGTCGACGAGCAGTACTTC
CASMQVDEQYF
>TRBV30|-|many|TRBJ1-3
TGTGCCTGGAGTGCCGATGATCTCTCTGGAAACACCATATATTTT
CAWSADDLSGNTIYF
>TRBV6-5|TRBD2|many|TRBJ2-3
TGTGCCAGCAGTTACTCGGGACTAGGCGATACGCAGTATTTT
CASSYSGLGDTQYF
>TRBV19|TRBD2|many|TRBJ2-3
TGTGCCAGTAGTGTAGCGGGAGGAACGCAGTATTTT
CASSVAGGTQYF
>TRBV2|TRBD2|-|TRBJ2-1
TGTGCCAACGGGAACTCTCACCTAGCGGGATCCAATGAGCAGTTCTTC
CANGNSHLAGSNEQFF
>TRBV12-3/TRBV12-4|TRBD2|-|TRBJ2-1
TGTGCCAGCAGTTTATTACCAGCGGGACCTTCCTACAATGAGCAGTTCTTC
CASSLLPAGPSYNEQFF